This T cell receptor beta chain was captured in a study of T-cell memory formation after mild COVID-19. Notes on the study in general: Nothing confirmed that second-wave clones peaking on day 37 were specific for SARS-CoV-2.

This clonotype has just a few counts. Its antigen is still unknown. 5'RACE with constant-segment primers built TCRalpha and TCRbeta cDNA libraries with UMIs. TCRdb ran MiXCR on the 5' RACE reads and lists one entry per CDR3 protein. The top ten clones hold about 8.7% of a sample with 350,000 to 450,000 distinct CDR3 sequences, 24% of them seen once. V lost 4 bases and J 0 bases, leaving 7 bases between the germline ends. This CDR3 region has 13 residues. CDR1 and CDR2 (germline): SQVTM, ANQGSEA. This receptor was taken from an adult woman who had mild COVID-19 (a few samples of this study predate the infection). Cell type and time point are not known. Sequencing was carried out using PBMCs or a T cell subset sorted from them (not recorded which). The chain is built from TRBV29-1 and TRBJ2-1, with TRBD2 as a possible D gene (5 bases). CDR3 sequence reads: CSVVGSSYNEQFF. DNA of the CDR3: TGCAGCGTTGTAGGGAGCTCCTACAATGAGCAGTTCTTC.